This entry describes one TCR beta chain. Germline-derived CDR1 and CDR2 are MNHEY and SMNVEV (reference sequence). The length of the CDR3 is 11 residues. V was trimmed by 3 bases and J by 5 bases, leaving 3 bases between them. The data belong to a study of shared T cell receptors in the human thymus. The repertoire was sequenced with immunoSEQ multiplex PCR; TCRdb's copy has only in-frame clones and lacks some. The data contain about 540,000 clones, around 78% of them seen just once; the ten biggest clones take up around 0.013%. Another study also made use of these data, one on human thymus T cells. From that second work: Thymic TCR repertoires of unrelated people reportedly overlapped highly.

This clonotype was obtained from a boy in the first two years of life with a congenital heart defect. The V and J genes are TRBV27 and TRBJ2-3, with D unresolved. Sample: thymocytes. DNA for the CDR3: TGTGCCAGCAGTTTCAGAGATACGCAGTATTTT. This translates into CASSFRDTQYF.